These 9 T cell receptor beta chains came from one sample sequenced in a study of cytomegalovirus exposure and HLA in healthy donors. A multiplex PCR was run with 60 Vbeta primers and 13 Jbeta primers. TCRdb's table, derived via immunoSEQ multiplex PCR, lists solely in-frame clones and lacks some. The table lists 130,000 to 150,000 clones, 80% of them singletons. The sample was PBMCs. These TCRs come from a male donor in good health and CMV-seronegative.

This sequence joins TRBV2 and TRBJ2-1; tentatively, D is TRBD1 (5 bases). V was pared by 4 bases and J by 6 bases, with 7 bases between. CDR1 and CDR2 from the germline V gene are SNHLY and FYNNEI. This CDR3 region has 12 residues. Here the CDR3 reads CASSVRGNEQFF. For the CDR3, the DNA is TGTGCCAGCAGTGTTAGGGGCAATGAGCAGTTCTTC.

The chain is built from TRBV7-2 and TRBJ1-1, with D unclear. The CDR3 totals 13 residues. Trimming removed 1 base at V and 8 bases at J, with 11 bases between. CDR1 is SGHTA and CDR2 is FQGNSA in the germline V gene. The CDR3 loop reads CASSLVGFGEAFF. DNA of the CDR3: TGTGCCAGCAGCTTAGTTGGATTCGGGGAAGCTTTCTTT.

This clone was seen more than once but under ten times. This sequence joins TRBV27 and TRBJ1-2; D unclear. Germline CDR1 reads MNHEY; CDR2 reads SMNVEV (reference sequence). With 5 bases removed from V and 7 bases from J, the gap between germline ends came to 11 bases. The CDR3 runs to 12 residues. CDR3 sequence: CASSTRSGGYTF. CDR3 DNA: TGTGCCAGCAGTACGAGATCGGGTGGCTACACCTTC.

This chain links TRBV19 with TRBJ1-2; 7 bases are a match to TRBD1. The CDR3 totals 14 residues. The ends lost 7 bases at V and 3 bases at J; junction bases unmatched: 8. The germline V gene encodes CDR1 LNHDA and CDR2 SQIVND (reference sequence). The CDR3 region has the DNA TGTGCCAGTAACCTGGGACAGCAAGACTATGGCTACACCTTC. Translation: CASNLGQQDYGYTF.

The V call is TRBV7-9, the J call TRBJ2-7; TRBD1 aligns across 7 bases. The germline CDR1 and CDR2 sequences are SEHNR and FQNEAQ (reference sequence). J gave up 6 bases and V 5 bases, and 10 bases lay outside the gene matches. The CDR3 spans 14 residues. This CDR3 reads CASSGDRDRREQYF. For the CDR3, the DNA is TGTGCCAGCAGCGGAGACAGGGACCGGCGCGAGCAGTACTTC.

CDR3 in DNA: TGTGCCAGCAGTGACGCGGGGAGCGGCTATGGCTACACCTTC. Amino acid sequence: CASSDAGSGYGYTF. This sequence joins TRBV6-1 and TRBJ1-2; unclear D gene. V was trimmed by 3 bases and J by 4 bases, leaving 12 bases between them. Germline loops: CDR1 MNHNS, CDR2 SASEGT. The CDR3 contains 14 residues.

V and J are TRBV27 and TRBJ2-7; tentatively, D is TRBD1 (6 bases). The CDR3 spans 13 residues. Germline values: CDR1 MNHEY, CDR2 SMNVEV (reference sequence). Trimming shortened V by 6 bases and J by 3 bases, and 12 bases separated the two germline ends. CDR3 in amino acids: CASRPQGFYEQYF. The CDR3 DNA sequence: TGTGCCAGCAGACCCCAGGGGTTCTACGAGCAGTACTTC.

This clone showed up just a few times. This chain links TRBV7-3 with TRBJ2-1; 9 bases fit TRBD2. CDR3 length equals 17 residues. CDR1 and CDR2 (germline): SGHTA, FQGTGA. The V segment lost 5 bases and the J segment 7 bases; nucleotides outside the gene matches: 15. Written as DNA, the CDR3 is TGTGCCAGCAGCACAAACCCCCCCCAAGCGGGGGGAAATGAGCAGTTCTTC. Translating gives CASSTNPPQAGGNEQFF.

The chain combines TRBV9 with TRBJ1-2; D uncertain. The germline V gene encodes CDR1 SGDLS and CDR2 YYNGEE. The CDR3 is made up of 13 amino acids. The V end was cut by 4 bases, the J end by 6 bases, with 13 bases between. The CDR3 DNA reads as TGTGCCAGCAGCCCTTTTTTAAACAATGGCTACACCTTC. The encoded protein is CASSPFLNNGYTF. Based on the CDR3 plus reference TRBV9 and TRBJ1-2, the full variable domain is DSGVTQTPKHLITATGQRVTLRCSPRSGDLSVYWYQQSLDQGLQFLIQYYNGEERAKGNILERFSAQQFPDLHSELNLSSLELGDSALYFCASSPFLNNGYTFGSGTRLTVV.